The 2 T cell receptor beta chains below all came from one sample that was sequenced in a study of blood T cell repertoires in COVID-19. The table came from immunoSEQ multiplex PCR; TCRdb's copy has only in-frame clones and leaves some out. The table shows 300,000 or so clones, with approximately 86% occurring only once. Sequencing was done on a sample of PBMCs or T cells enriched from blood (not recorded which). Receptors were obtained from a woman aged 35 to 49 with acute COVID-19.

The V and J genes are TRBV7-9 and TRBJ1-2; D is unresolved. The CDR3 has 13 amino acids. Per the germline V gene, CDR1 is SEHNR and CDR2 is FQNEAQ (reference sequence). V was trimmed by 2 bases and J by 4 bases, leaving 8 bases between them. The CDR3: CASSLLGTYGYTF. The CDR3 DNA is TGTGCCAGCAGCTTACTCGGTACCTATGGCTACACCTTC.

V is TRBV28 and J is TRBJ1-5, with TRBD1 matching over 7 bases. V lost 1 base and J lost 2; bases outside the gene matches: 14. This CDR3 comprises 19 residues. In germline, CDR1 is MDHEN, CDR2 SYDVKM. Here the CDR3 reads CASSLLPMGGGTGNQPQHF. CDR3 DNA sequence: TGTGCCAGCAGTTTATTGCCCATGGGGGGTGGGACAGGCAATCAGCCCCAGCATTTT.